Shown below are 13 T cell receptor beta chains from a single sample sequenced in a study of response to subunit inactivated influenza vaccine. TCRdb re-derived calls from the RT-PCR reads in MiXCR, one entry per CDR3 protein. The sample yields 530,000 or so distinct CDR3 sequences, about 25% seen once. Source: CD4+ T cells sorted from PBMCs, taken around 5 days after vaccination. Receptor source: a man in his forties or fifties who received an inactivated influenza vaccine.

J is TRBJ2-7 and V is TRBV5-1, with D unclear. Per germline, CDR1 SGHRS and CDR2 YFSETQ. V was clipped by 3 bases and J by 2 bases, with 9 bases between them. This CDR3 region has 13 residues. CDR3 sequence reads: CASSYGAAYEQYF. CDR3 DNA sequence: TGCGCCAGCAGCTACGGAGCCGCCTACGAGCAGTACTTC.

V is TRBV15 and J is TRBJ2-5, with 12 bases that match TRBD2. Germline loops: CDR1 LNHNV, CDR2 YYDKDF (reference sequence). This CDR3 is built from 16 residues. V shed 4 bases, J shed 3 bases, and the junction held 6 bases outside the gene matches. The CDR3 DNA reads TGTGCCACCAGCAAAACTAGCGGGAGGTTCGAAGAGACCCAGTACTTC. This codes for CATSKTSGRFEETQYF.

This clonotype has a single count. The chain is built from TRBV30 and TRBJ2-7; D might be TRBD1 (6 bases). This CDR3 spans 13 amino acids. V dropped 2 bases and J dropped 6 bases, with 14 bases sitting between them. Germline lookup yields CDR1 GTSNPN and CDR2 SVGIG (reference sequence). The CDR3 region is CAWSRQGHGEQYF. DNA for the CDR3: TGTGCCTGGAGTCGCCAGGGGCATGGCGAGCAGTACTTC.

This clonotype was observed at least ten times. The rearrangement uses TRBV12-3 or TRBV12-4 and TRBJ2-2; D is unclear. V lost 7 bases and J lost 6, with 6 bases in between. The CDR3 runs to 11 residues. CDR3 DNA: TGTGCCAGCACGCGTGCCGGGGAGCTGTTTTTT. Residues: CASTRAGELFF.

This clonotype has a handful of counts. The chain uses TRBV5-1 and TRBJ2-7, with 9 positions matching TRBD1. The germline V gene has CDR1 SGHRS and CDR2 YFSETQ. J was trimmed by 6 bases and V by 6 bases; bases with no gene match: 13. This CDR3 has 15 residues. CDR3: CASTPQTGGVSEQYF. The DNA for the CDR3 is TGCGCCAGCACCCCCCAGACAGGGGGGGTGAGCGAGCAGTACTTC.

The sample holds a few counts of this clonotype. The V gene is TRBV11-2, the J gene TRBJ2-5; 10 nucleotides line up with TRBD2. With V trimmed by 5 bases and J by 5 bases, 17 bases remained unmatched. Germline loops: CDR1 SGHAT, CDR2 FQNNGV. The CDR3 consists of 18 residues. This CDR3 is CASSPSGASGSWVETQYF. The CDR3, as DNA: TGTGCCAGCAGCCCATCGGGGGCTAGCGGGAGTTGGGTCGAGACCCAGTACTTC.

In this sample, this clonotype turned up a few times. The V and J genes are TRBV29-1 and TRBJ2-5; TRBD2 is a possible D gene (6 bases). Deletions cut 3 bases from V and 2 bases from J, with 10 bases between. Germline V gene sequence: CDR1 SQVTM, CDR2 ANQGSEA. This CDR3 has 13 amino acids. As DNA, the CDR3 is TGCAGCGTTGATAGGACTACTCAAGAGACCCAGTACTTC. Protein product: CSVDRTTQETQYF.

The chain couples TRBV9 to TRBJ2-1, with 7 bases matching TRBD2. The CDR3 is made up of 15 amino acids. The germline gives CDR1 SGDLS, CDR2 YYNGEE. Trimming took 2 bases from V and 8 from J; bases not matched to a gene: 10. CDR3 in amino acids: CASSVGLPGGHEQFF. The CDR3 coding sequence is TGTGCCAGCAGCGTTGGACTTCCGGGGGGTCATGAGCAGTTCTTC. The complete variable domain, with remaining parts taken from reference TRBV9 and TRBJ2-1, reads DSGVTQTPKHLITATGQRVTLRCSPRSGDLSVYWYQQSLDQGLQFLIQYYNGEERAKGNILERFSAQQFPDLHSELNLSSLELGDSALYFCASSVGLPGGHEQFFGPGTRLTVL.

The chain combines TRBV27 with TRBJ2-7, with D maybe TRBD2 (7 bases). Germline V gives CDR1 MNHEY, CDR2 SMNVEV (reference sequence). The CDR3 extends over 14 amino acids. V was shortened by 6 bases and J by 2 bases, with 14 bases between the two germline ends. CDR3 sequence: CASRPRGAAYEQYF. CDR3 nucleotides: TGTGCCAGCAGACCCCGGGGGGCGGCCTACGAGCAGTACTTC.

The chain uses TRBV9 and TRBJ1-4; a possible D gene is TRBD1 (6 bases). This CDR3 region has 14 residues. Deletions cut 3 bases from V and 7 bases from J, with 13 bases between. The V gene's germline CDR1 is SGDLS and CDR2 YYNGEE. The CDR3 protein is CASSDTGGGEKLFF. Here the CDR3 DNA reads TGTGCCAGCAGCGACACAGGAGGGGGTGAAAAACTGTTTTTT. The variable domain in full, completed from reference TRBV9 and TRBJ1-4, reads DSGVTQTPKHLITATGQRVTLRCSPRSGDLSVYWYQQSLDQGLQFLIQYYNGEERAKGNILERFSAQQFPDLHSELNLSSLELGDSALYFCASSDTGGGEKLFFGSGTQLSVL.

This clonotype was observed a handful of times. The chain couples TRBV10-1 to TRBJ2-2; the match to TRBD2 covers 8 bases. The germline gives CDR1 WNHNN, CDR2 SYGVQD (reference sequence). The CDR3 loop spans 15 amino acids. Germline trimming cut 2 bases from V and 4 bases from J; bases unmatched to any gene: 3. CDR3 sequence: CASSENLAGTGELFF. The CDR3 region has the DNA TGCGCCAGCAGTGAGAATCTAGCGGGCACCGGGGAGCTGTTTTTT.

This sequence joins TRBV12-3 or TRBV12-4 and TRBJ1-5; a weak D match, TRBD1 (6 bases). CDR3 length: 13 amino acids. Trimming stripped 2 bases from V and 7 bases from J, with 9 bases between. The CDR3 DNA reads as TGTGCCAGCAGTTTATCCAGGGGACAGCCCCAGCATTTT. Encoded protein: CASSLSRGQPQHF.

This chain links TRBV6-2 or TRBV6-3 with TRBJ2-3; D is unclear. The CDR3 runs 15 residues. Per the germline V gene, CDR1 is MNHEY and CDR2 is SVGEGT. V shed 3 bases and J shed 6 bases, with 16 bases lying between them. DNA of the CDR3: TGTGCCAGCAGTTATCCCTCCTCGGCCAAGGATACGCAGTATTTT. Its protein product is CASSYPSSAKDTQYF.